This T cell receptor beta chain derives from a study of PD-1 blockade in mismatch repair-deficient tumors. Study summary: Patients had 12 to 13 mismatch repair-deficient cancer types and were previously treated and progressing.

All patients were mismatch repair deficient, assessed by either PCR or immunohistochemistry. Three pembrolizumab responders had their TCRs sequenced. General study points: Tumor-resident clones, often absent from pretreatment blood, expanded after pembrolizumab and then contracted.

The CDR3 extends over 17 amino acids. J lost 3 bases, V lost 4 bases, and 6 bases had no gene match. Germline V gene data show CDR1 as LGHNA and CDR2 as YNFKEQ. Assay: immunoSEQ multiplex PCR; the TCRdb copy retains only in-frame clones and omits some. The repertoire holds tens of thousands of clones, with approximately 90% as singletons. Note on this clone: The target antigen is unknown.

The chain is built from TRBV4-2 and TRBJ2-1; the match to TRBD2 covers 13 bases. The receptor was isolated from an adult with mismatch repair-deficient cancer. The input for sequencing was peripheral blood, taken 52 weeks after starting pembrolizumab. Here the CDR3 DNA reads TGTGCCAGCAGCCCCCGGACTAGCGGGAGTAGCTACAATGAGCAGTTCTTC. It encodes CASSPRTSGSSYNEQFF.